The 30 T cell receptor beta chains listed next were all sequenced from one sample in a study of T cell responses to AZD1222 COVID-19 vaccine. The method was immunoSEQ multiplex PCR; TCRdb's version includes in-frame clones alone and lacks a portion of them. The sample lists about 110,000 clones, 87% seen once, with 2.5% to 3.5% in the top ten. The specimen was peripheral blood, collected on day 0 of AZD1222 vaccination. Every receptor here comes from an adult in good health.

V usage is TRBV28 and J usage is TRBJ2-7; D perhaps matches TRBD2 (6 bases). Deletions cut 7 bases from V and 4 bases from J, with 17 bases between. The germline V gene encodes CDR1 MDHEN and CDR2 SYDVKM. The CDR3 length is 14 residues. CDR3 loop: CASTAPGTGYEQYF. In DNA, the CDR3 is TGTGCCAGCACCGCCCCGGGGACTGGGTACGAGCAGTACTTC.

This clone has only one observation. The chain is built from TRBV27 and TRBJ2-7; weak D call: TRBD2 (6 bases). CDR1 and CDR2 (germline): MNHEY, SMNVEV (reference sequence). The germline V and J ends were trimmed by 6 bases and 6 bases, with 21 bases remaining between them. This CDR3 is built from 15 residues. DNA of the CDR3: TGTGCCAGCAGGCTAGGCGGGGCCGCAGGAAGCGAGCAGTACTTC. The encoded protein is CASRLGGAAGSEQYF.

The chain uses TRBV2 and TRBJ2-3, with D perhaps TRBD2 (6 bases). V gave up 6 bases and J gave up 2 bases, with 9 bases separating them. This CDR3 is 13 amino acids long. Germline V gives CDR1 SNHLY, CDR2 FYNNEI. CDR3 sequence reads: CASRGLLTDTQYF. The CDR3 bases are TGTGCCAGCAGGGGACTCCTCACAGATACGCAGTATTTT.

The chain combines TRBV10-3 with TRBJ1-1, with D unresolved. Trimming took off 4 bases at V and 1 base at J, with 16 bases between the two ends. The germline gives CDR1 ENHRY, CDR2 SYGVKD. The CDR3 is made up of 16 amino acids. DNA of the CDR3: TGTGCCATCAGTGGTCATGGGGTTGTACCGAACACTGAAGCTTTCTTT. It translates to CAISGHGVVPNTEAFF.

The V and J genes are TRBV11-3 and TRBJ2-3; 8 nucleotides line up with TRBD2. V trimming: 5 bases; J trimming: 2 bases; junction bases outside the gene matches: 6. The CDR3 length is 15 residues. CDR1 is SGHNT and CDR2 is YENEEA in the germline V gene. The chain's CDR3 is CASSQTSGFTDTQYF. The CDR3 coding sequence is TGTGCCAGCAGCCAAACTAGCGGCTTCACAGATACGCAGTATTTT.

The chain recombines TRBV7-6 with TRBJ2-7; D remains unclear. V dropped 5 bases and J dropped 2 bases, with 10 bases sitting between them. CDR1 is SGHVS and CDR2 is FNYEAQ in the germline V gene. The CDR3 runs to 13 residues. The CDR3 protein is CASSQGLAYEQYF. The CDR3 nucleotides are TGTGCCAGCAGCCAAGGGTTAGCCTACGAGCAGTACTTC.

The CDR3 region has the DNA TGCAGCGGGGCATGGGGGCAAGGACGTGAGCAGTTCTTC. This encodes CSGAWGQGREQFF. The gene calls are TRBV29-1 and TRBJ2-1; a possible D gene is TRBD1 (6 bases). V lost 7 bases and J 9 bases, leaving 19 bases between the germline ends. CDR1 is SQVTM, CDR2 ANQGSEA, per germline. This CDR3 has 13 residues.

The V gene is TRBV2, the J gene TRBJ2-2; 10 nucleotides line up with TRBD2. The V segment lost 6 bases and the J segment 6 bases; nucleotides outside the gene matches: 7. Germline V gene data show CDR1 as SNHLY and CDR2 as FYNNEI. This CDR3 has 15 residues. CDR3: CASSRLAGEAGELFF. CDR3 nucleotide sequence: TGTGCCAGCAGCCGCCTAGCGGGGGAGGCCGGGGAGCTGTTTTTT.

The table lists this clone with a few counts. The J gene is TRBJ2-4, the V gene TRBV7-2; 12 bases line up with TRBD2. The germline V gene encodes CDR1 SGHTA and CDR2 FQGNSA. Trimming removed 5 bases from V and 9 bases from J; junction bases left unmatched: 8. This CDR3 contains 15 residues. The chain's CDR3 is CASSPRLAGAVIQYF. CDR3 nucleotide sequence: TGTGCCAGCAGCCCCCGACTAGCGGGGGCGGTCATTCAGTACTTC.

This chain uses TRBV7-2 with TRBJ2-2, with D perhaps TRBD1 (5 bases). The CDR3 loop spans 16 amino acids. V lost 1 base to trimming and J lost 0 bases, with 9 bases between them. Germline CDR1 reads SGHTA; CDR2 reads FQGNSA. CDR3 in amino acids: CASSLDGRANTGELFF. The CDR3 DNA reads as TGTGCCAGCAGCTTAGATGGCAGGGCGAACACCGGGGAGCTGTTTTTT.

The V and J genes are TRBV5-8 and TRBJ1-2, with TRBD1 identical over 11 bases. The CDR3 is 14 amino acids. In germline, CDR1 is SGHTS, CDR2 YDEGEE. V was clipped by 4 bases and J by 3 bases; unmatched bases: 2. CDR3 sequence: CASSPGQGDYGYTF. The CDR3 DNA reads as TGTGCCAGCAGCCCGGGACAGGGGGACTATGGCTACACCTTC.

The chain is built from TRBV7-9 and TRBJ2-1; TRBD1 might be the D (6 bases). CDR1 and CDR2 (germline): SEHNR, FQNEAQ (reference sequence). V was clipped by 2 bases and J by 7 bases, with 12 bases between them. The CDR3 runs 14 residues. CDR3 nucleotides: TGTGCCAGCAGCTTATGGACAGTGAGGAATGAGCAGTTCTTC. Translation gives CASSLWTVRNEQFF.

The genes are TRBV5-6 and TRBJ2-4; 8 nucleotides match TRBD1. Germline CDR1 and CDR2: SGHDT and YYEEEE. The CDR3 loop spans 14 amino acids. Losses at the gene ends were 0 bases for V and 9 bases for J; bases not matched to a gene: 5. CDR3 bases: TGTGCCAGCAGCTTGGGGACAGGGCCGGCCATTCAGTACTTC. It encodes CASSLGTGPAIQYF.

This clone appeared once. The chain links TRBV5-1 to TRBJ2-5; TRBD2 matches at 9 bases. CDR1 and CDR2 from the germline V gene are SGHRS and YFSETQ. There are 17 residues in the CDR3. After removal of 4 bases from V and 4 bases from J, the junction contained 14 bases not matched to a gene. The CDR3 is CASSIRGSGSAVETQYF. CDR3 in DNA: TGCGCCAGCAGCATCCGGGGTAGCGGGAGTGCTGTAGAGACCCAGTACTTC.

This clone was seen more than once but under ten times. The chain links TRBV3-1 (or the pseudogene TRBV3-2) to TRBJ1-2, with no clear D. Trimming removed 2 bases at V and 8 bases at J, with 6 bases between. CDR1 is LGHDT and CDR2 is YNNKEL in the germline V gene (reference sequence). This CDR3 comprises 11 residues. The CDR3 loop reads CASSQSRGYTF. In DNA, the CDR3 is TGTGCCAGCAGCCAAAGTCGGGGCTACACCTTC.

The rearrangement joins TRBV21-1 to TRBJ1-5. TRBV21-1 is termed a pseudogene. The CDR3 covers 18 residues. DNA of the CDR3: TGTGCCAGCTCCAAGTCGGCCACCCACATCTATAGCAATCAGCCCCAGCATTTT. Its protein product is CASSKSATHIYSNQPQHF.

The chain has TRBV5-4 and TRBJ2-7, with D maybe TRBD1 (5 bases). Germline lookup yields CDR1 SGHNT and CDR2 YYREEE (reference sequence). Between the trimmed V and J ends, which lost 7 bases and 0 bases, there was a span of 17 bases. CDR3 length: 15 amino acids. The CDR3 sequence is CASSSWTSSSYEQYF. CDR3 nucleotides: TGTGCCAGCTCATCATGGACATCAAGCTCCTACGAGCAGTACTTC.

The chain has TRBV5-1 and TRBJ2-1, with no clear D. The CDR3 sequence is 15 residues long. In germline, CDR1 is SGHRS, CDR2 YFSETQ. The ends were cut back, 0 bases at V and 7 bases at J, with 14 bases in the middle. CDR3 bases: TGCGCCAGCAGCTTGGTTAGTAGTGGCCTAAATGAGCAGTTCTTC. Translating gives CASSLVSSGLNEQFF.

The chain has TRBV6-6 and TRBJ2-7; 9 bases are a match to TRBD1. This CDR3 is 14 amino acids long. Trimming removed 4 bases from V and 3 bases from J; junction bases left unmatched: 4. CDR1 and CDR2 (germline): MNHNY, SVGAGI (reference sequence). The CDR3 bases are TGTGCCAGCAGTTTTGGGACAGGGATCTACGAGCAGTACTTC. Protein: CASSFGTGIYEQYF.

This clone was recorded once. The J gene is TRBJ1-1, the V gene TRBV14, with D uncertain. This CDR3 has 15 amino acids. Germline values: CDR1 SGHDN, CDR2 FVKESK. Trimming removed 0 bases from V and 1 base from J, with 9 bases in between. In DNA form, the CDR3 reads TGTGCCAGCAGCCAAGATCTAAACAGGAACACTGAAGCTTTCTTT. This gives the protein CASSQDLNRNTEAFF.

The CDR3 loop reads CASSLQGATNEKLFF. CDR3 DNA: TGTGCCAGCAGCTTACAGGGTGCAACTAATGAAAAACTGTTTTTT. V and J are TRBV14 and TRBJ1-4, with D perhaps TRBD1 (6 bases). CDR3 length: 15 residues. Germline V gene lookup returns CDR1 SGHDN and CDR2 FVKESK. V shed 5 bases and J shed 0 bases, with 10 bases lying between them.

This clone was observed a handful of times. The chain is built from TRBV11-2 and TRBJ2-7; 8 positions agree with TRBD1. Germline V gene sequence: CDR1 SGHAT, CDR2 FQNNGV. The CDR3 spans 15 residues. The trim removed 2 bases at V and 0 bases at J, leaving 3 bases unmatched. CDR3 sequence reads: CASSLNQGASYEQYF. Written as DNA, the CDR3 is TGTGCCAGCAGCTTAAATCAGGGGGCCTCCTACGAGCAGTACTTC.

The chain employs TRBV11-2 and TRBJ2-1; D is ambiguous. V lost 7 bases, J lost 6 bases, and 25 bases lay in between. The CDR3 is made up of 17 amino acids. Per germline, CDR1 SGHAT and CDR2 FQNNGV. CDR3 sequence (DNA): TGTGCCAGCATATCCTCAGCCCCGTCTACTCGAGGCAATGAGCAGTTCTTC. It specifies CASISSAPSTRGNEQFF.

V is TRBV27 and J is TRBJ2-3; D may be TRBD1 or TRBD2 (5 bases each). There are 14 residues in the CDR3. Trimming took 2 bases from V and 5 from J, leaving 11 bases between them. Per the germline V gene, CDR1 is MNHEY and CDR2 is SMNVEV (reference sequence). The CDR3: CASSLEGRGDTQYF. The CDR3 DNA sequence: TGTGCCAGCAGTTTAGAGGGACGGGGAGATACGCAGTATTTT.

CDR3 in DNA: TGTGCCAGCAGCTTAGAGGGAGGGACTAGCGGGAGCAGGCAGTTCTTC. Translation gives CASSLEGGTSGSRQFF. V usage is TRBV7-2 and J usage is TRBJ2-1, with 14 nucleotides matching TRBD2. The CDR3 covers 16 residues. Germline trimming cut 1 base from V and 12 bases from J; bases unmatched to any gene: 8. CDR1 SGHTA and CDR2 FQGNSA come from the germline V gene. The whole variable domain, filled in from reference TRBV7-2 and TRBJ2-1, reads GAGVSQSPSNKVTEKGKDVELRCDPISGHTALYWYRQSLGQGLEFLIYFQGNSAPDKSGLPSDRFSAERTGGSVSTLTIQRTQQEDSAVYLCASSLEGGTSGSRQFFGPGTRLTVL.

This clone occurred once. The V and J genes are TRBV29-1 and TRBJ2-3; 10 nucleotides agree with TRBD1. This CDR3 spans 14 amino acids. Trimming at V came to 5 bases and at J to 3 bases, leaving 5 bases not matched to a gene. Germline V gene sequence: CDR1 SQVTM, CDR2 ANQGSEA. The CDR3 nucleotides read TGCAGCGTTTCGGGGGACAGGGGAACAGATACGCAGTATTTT. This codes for CSVSGDRGTDTQYF.

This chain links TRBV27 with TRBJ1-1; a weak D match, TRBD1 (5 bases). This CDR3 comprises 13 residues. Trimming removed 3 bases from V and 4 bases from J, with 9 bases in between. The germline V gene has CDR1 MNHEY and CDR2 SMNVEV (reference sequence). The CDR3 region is CASSLGRATEAFF. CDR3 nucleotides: TGTGCCAGCAGTTTGGGCAGGGCCACTGAAGCTTTCTTT.

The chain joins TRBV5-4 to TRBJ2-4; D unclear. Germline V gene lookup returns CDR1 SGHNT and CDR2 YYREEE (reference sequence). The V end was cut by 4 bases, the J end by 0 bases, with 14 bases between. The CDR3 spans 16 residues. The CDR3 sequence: CASSPDPKGAKNIQYF. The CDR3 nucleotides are TGTGCCAGCAGCCCCGACCCCAAGGGAGCCAAAAACATTCAGTACTTC.

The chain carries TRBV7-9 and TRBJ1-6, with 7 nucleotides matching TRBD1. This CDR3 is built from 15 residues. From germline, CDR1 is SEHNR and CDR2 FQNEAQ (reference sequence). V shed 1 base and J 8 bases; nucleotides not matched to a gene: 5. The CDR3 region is CASSLGGQADSPLHF. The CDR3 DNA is TGTGCCAGCAGCTTAGGAGGACAGGCCGATTCACCCCTCCACTTT.

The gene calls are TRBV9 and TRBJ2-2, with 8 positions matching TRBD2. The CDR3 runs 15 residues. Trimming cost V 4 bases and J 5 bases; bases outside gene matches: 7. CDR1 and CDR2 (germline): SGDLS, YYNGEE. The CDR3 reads CASSKREGITGELFF. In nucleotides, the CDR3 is TGTGCCAGCAGCAAACGGGAGGGGATAACCGGGGAGCTGTTTTTT. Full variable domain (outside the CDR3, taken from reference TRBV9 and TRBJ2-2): DSGVTQTPKHLITATGQRVTLRCSPRSGDLSVYWYQQSLDQGLQFLIQYYNGEERAKGNILERFSAQQFPDLHSELNLSSLELGDSALYFCASSKREGITGELFFGEGSRLTVL.